Described below is a single T cell receptor (beta chain) sequence and its context. The antigen is undetermined. This record belongs to a study of cytomegalovirus exposure and HLA in healthy donors. Overall study: In a previous analysis, some 110 million unique TCR beta sequences were found from 150 million to 200 million T cells.

PCR involved 60 Vbeta and 13 Jbeta primers. Here immunoSEQ multiplex PCR was the method, and the copy in TCRdb shows in-frame clones only, minus some. The data show about 300,000 clones, just over 85% seen once. Findings and limits, study-wide: Later analysis placed DRB1 highest and HLA-C lowest in TCR association rates, which differed by HLA locus. For most subjects, TCR beta sequences were reported to predict HLA-A and HLA-B alleles with accuracy. In vitro checks showed that a few CMV-associated chains really do target CMV antigens.

J gave up 7 bases and V 4 bases, and 7 bases lay outside the gene matches. The CDR3 length is 15 residues. Looked up from germline, CDR1 is SNHLY and CDR2 is FYNNEI. The clonotype was recovered from a man aged 35-49 years in good health and CMV-seropositive. The chain recombines TRBV2 with TRBJ2-2; 9 nucleotides agree with TRBD1. The sample consisted of PBMCs. CDR3 sequence (DNA): TGTGCCAGCAGTGCCACAGGGGGCGCTTTCGGGGAGCTGTTTTTT. Translated: CASSATGGAFGELFF.